This is a list of T cell receptor beta chains from one sample in a study of blood T cells in healthy people across ages. From the 5' RACE reads, TCRdb called clonotypes with MiXCR, one entry per CDR3 protein. Of 1,500,000 or so distinct CDR3 sequences in the sample, 40% to 45% were seen once. The sample taken for sequencing was blood. These receptors were obtained from a woman aged 18-30 years in good health. Both conserved end residues are part of each CDR3. A D gene is named only where the DNA matches it firmly. Size is stated for part of the rows, as once, few or many counts, or as a class when the clone is expanded.

d_gene,abundance,v_gene,j_gene,CDR3aa,CDR3nt
-,few,TRBV20-1,TRBJ1-2,CSPTEGLNVGGYTF,TGCAGTCCTACTGAGGGACTTAACGTTGGTGGCTACACCTTC
-,few,TRBV4-1,TRBJ1-5,CASSQERQANSNQPQHF,TGCGCCAGCAGCCAAGAGAGGCAGGCCAATAGCAATCAGCCCCAGCATTTT
TRBD1,few,TRBV18,TRBJ2-7,CASSLRQGKIPEQYF,TGTGCCAGCTCTCTACGACAGGGGAAAATCCCCGAGCAGTACTTC
-,-,TRBV7-8,TRBJ2-2,CASIPGGEDTGELFF,TGTGCCAGCATCCCCGGCGGGGAGGACACCGGGGAGCTGTTTTTT
-,-,TRBV27,TRBJ1-1,CASRGHLNTEALF,TGTGCCAGCAGGGGACATCTGAACACTGAAGCTTTGTTT
TRBD2,-,TRBV14,TRBJ2-5,CASSQLAAEYQETQYF,TGTGCCAGCAGCCAACTAGCGGCCGAGTACCAAGAGACCCAGTACTTC
-,-,TRBV3-1,TRBJ1-6,CASNTYNSPLHF,TGTGCCAGCAACACCTATAATTCACCCCTCCACTTT
-,-,TRBV20-1,TRBJ2-5,CSAIEGGRETQYF,TGCAGTGCTATTGAGGGAGGACGGGAGACCCAGTACTTC
-,few,TRBV12-1,TRBJ2-1,CASNVASGSNEQFF,-
TRBD2,few,TRBV6-2/TRBV6-3,TRBJ2-7,CASSYAGGGYEQYF,TGTGCCAGCAGTTACGCGGGAGGCGGTTACGAGCAGTACTTC
-,-,TRBV2,TRBJ1-2,CASMRGRTADYGYTF,TGTGCCAGCATGCGGGGGCGGACGGCAGACTATGGCTACACCTTC
-,-,TRBV6-5,TRBJ1-3,CASSSRVSGNTIYF,TGTGCCAGCAGTTCCCGGGTTTCGGGAAACACCATATATTTT
TRBD2,many,TRBV9,TRBJ2-1,CASSRLAGGSYNEQFF,TGTGCCAGCAGCCGACTAGCGGGAGGCTCTTACAATGAGCAGTTCTTC
-,-,TRBV7-9,TRBJ2-7,CASSAGSPSYEQYF,TGTGCCAGCAGCGCCGGGTCACCCTCCTACGAGCAGTACTTC
-,-,TRBV20-1,TRBJ1-5,CSARANPGSYSNQPQHF,TGCAGTGCTAGAGCTAATCCCGGATCCTATAGCAATCAGCCCCAGCATTTT
TRBD2,-,TRBV27,TRBJ2-7,CASRKAGVNHEQYF,TGTGCCAGCAGGAAAGCGGGAGTTAACCACGAGCAGTACTTC
-,few,TRBV27,TRBJ2-3,CASSFYSRDTQYF,TGTGCCAGCAGTTTTTACTCGAGAGATACGCAGTATTTT
TRBD2,once,TRBV3-1,TRBJ2-7,CASSQAASGHNEQYF,TGTGCCAGCAGCCAAGCGGCTAGCGGACACAATGAGCAGTACTTC
TRBD1,many,TRBV20-1,TRBJ2-3,CSAATGSADTQYF,TGCAGTGCCGCGACAGGGAGCGCAGATACGCAGTATTTT
-,few,TRBV6-5,TRBJ2-5,CASSPPQRGETQYF,TGTGCCAGCAGCCCACCCCAACGCGGGGAGACCCAGTACTTC
TRBD1,-,TRBV15,TRBJ2-7,CATSRPGTVSYEQYF,TGTGCCACCAGCAGACCCGGGACAGTCTCCTACGAGCAGTACTTC
-,few,TRBV6-2/TRBV6-3,TRBJ1-3,CASSPLGRGNTIYF,TGTGCCAGCAGCCCGTTGGGTCGCGGAAACACCATATATTTT
-,-,TRBV5-1,TRBJ2-4,CASTPGLIAKNIQYF,TGCGCCAGCACCCCGGGCTTAATAGCCAAAAACATTCAGTACTTC
TRBD2,-,TRBV27,TRBJ2-7,CASSPGTSSYNEQYF,TGTGCCAGCAGTCCCGGGACTAGCTCCTACAATGAGCAGTACTTC
-,few,TRBV15,TRBJ2-1,CATSSSRLVGLNEQFF,TGTGCCACCAGCAGCTCAAGACTAGTAGGGTTGAATGAGCAGTTCTTC
TRBD1,-,TRBV6-2/TRBV6-3,TRBJ2-4,CASSRDRTNIQYF,TGTGCCAGCAGCCGGGACAGGACAAACATTCAGTACTTC
TRBD1,few,TRBV29-1,TRBJ2-2,CSAGTALPANTGELFF,TGCAGCGCCGGGACAGCCCTCCCCGCGAACACCGGGGAGCTGTTTTTT
TRBD2,-,TRBV29-1,TRBJ2-3,CSVEDHSGFPLAGGPGATQYF,TGCAGCGTTGAGGACCACTCGGGTTTCCCACTAGCGGGAGGGCCAGGGGCTACGCAGTATTTT
TRBD2,-,TRBV12-5,TRBJ2-2,CASGLNSGAPSGELFF,TGTGCTAGTGGTTTGAATAGCGGGGCCCCCTCCGGGGAGCTGTTTTTT
-,-,TRBV9,TRBJ2-1,CASSVALGLEVGSSYNGQFF,TGTGCCAGCAGCGTAGCTTTAGGCCTGGAGGTCGGTTCTTCCTACAATGGGCAGTTCTTC
-,-,TRBV2,TRBJ2-4,CASRRTSTGQYF,TGTGCCAGCAGACGAACGTCGACGGGCCAGTACTTC
-,few,TRBV11-2,TRBJ2-5,CASSLEYDEQYF,TGTGCCAGCAGCTTAGAATACGATGAGCAGTACTTC
-,few,TRBV20-1,TRBJ1-2,CSASTTRVYGYTF,TGCAGTGCTTCAACGACACGGGTCTATGGCTACACCTTC